The 17 T cell receptor beta chains reported below all come from one sample, sequenced in a study of OX40 agonist ivuxolimab in advanced cancers. The data were produced by immunoSEQ multiplex PCR, yet TCRdb's version contains in-frame clones alone and is incomplete. Of 57,000 or so clones listed, around 86% are singletons. The input for sequencing was CD4+ or CD8+ T cells sorted from blood, taken in a trial of the OX40 agonist ivuxolimab. The receptors shown here come from an adult with an advanced solid tumor such as melanoma, head and neck, liver or kidney cancer.

The chain has TRBV28 and TRBJ1-5, with D maybe TRBD1 (6 bases). Trimming stripped 3 bases from V and 5 bases from J, with 14 bases between. The CDR3 is made up of 15 amino acids. Germline V gene lookup returns CDR1 MDHEN and CDR2 SYDVKM. The CDR3 here is CASSFGGAYYQPQHF. The DNA of the CDR3 is TGTGCCAGCAGTTTCGGGGGGGCTTACTATCAGCCCCAGCATTTT.

The V call is TRBV6-4, the J call TRBJ1-2; D is undetermined. Germline V gives CDR1 MRHNA, CDR2 SNTAGT. This CDR3 region has 14 residues. Between the trimmed V and J ends, which lost 6 bases and 0 bases, there was a span of 11 bases. The CDR3 DNA reads TGTGCCAGCAGCAAGGACCCGGCTAACTATGGCTACACCTTC. Protein product: CASSKDPANYGYTF.

This clone was detected only a few times. V gene TRBV19 combines with J gene TRBJ2-2; weak D call: TRBD1 (5 bases). This CDR3 spans 14 amino acids. Trimming pared 3 bases from V and 1 base from J, leaving 6 bases between. The germline CDR1 and CDR2 sequences are LNHDA and SQIVND (reference sequence). In DNA form, the CDR3 reads TGTGCCAGTAGTATCACAGGGAACACCGGGGAGCTGTTTTTT. Translating gives CASSITGNTGELFF. Complete variable domain (other parts from reference TRBV19 and TRBJ2-2): DGGITQSPKYLFRKEGQNVTLSCEQNLNHDAMYWYRQDPGQGLRLIYYSQIVNDFQKGDIAEGYSVSREKKESFPLTVTSAQKNPTAFYLCASSITGNTGELFFGEGSRLTVL.

The V and J genes are TRBV9 and TRBJ2-4; 7 bases match TRBD1. Trimming at V came to 4 bases and at J to 4 bases, leaving 5 bases not matched to a gene. Germline V CDR1 and CDR2: SGDLS, YYNGEE. This CDR3 comprises 14 residues. The CDR3 DNA is TGTGCCAGCAGCCAGGGGGTAGGGAAAAACATTCAGTACTTC. Translating it yields CASSQGVGKNIQYF.

This sequence joins TRBV9 and TRBJ2-5, with 9 bases matching TRBD2. The V gene's germline CDR1 is SGDLS and CDR2 YYNGEE. The length of the CDR3 is 15 residues. The J segment lost 5 bases and the V segment lost 0 bases, leaving 5 bases of the junction unmatched. CDR3: CASSVGSGGKETQYF. The CDR3 DNA sequence: TGTGCCAGCAGCGTAGGTAGCGGGGGAAAGGAGACCCAGTACTTC.

The genes are TRBV5-5 and TRBJ1-5; D is ambiguous. Germline V CDR1 and CDR2: SGHKS, YYEKEE (reference sequence). Trimming shortened V by 3 bases and J by 0 bases, and 16 bases separated the two germline ends. The CDR3 covers 17 residues. DNA for the CDR3: TGTGCCAGCAGCTCGGGCGCGGTCGGGGTTAGCAATCAGCCCCAGCATTTT. This codes for CASSSGAVGVSNQPQHF.

The genes are TRBV2 and TRBJ2-7, with 10 bases that match TRBD1. Germline loops: CDR1 SNHLY, CDR2 FYNNEI. The ends lost 8 bases at V and 5 bases at J; junction bases unmatched: 3. The CDR3 contains 12 residues. The CDR3 region has the DNA TGTGCCAGCTGGGACAGGGGACACGAGCAGTACTTC. It encodes CASWDRGHEQYF.

The J gene is TRBJ2-7, the V gene TRBV7-6; D gene uncertain. V was trimmed by 8 bases and J by 2 bases, leaving 7 bases between them. The V gene's germline CDR1 is SGHVS and CDR2 FNYEAQ. This CDR3 is 11 amino acids long. The CDR3 protein is CASGFPYEQYF. DNA for the CDR3: TGTGCCAGCGGGTTCCCCTACGAGCAGTACTTC.

This chain uses TRBV7-3 with TRBJ2-1; no reliable D call. The CDR3 spans 15 residues. The V and J ends lost 1 base and 0 bases respectively, with 7 bases between them. From germline, CDR1 is SGHTA and CDR2 FQGTGA. This chain's CDR3 is CASSLMAASYNEQFF. The CDR3, as DNA: TGTGCCAGCAGCTTAATGGCGGCCTCCTACAATGAGCAGTTCTTC.

V usage is TRBV5-6 and J usage is TRBJ2-1; 8 nucleotides agree with TRBD1. Germline loops: CDR1 SGHDT, CDR2 YYEEEE. The CDR3 consists of 16 residues. The trim removed 3 bases at V and 0 bases at J, leaving 5 bases unmatched. CDR3 amino acids: CASSYNRGSSYNEQFF. In DNA form, the CDR3 reads TGTGCCAGCAGCTACAACAGGGGGAGCTCCTACAATGAGCAGTTCTTC.

The chain recombines TRBV19 with TRBJ1-1; 7 positions match TRBD1. The CDR3 is 15 amino acids. J gave up 0 bases and V 2 bases, and 3 bases lay outside the gene matches. The germline CDR1 and CDR2 sequences are LNHDA and SQIVND (reference sequence). CDR3 nucleotides: TGTGCCAGTAGTATAAGTGGGACAGTGAACACTGAAGCTTTCTTT. Translated: CASSISGTVNTEAFF.

The chain joins TRBV5-8 to TRBJ1-3; the D is unclear. The germline V gene has CDR1 SGHTS and CDR2 YDEGEE. The germline V and J ends were trimmed by 3 bases and 0 bases, with 7 bases remaining between them. The CDR3 runs to 14 residues. This chain's CDR3 is CASSWAVSGNTIYF. CDR3 in DNA: TGTGCCAGCAGCTGGGCCGTCTCTGGAAACACCATATATTTT.

The V gene is TRBV2, the J gene TRBJ2-4; possibly TRBD1 for D (6 bases). The germline gives CDR1 SNHLY, CDR2 FYNNEI. V lost 1 base to trimming and J lost 6 bases, with 13 bases between them. The CDR3 extends over 15 amino acids. This CDR3 reads CASSEEGGAGNIQYF. The CDR3 nucleotides read TGTGCCAGCAGTGAAGAAGGGGGTGCCGGAAACATTCAGTACTTC.

The rearrangement joins TRBV14 to TRBJ2-5; TRBD1 aligns across 7 bases. The CDR3 spans 15 residues. V lost 2 bases, J lost 4 bases, and 7 bases stayed unmatched. CDR1 SGHDN and CDR2 FVKESK come from the germline V gene. CDR3 in DNA: TGTGCCAGCAGCCAACTTCGTGACAGGGCAGAGACCCAGTACTTC. The encoded protein is CASSQLRDRAETQYF.

V usage is TRBV18 and J usage is TRBJ2-2, with 7 bases identical to TRBD2. V shed 3 bases, J shed 2 bases, and the junction held 0 bases outside the gene matches. The CDR3 contains 14 residues. The germline V gene encodes CDR1 KGHSH and CDR2 LQKENI. CDR3 DNA: TGTGCCAGCTCACCGGGACTAAACACCGGGGAGCTGTTTTTT. This sequence encodes CASSPGLNTGELFF.

The rearrangement joins TRBV5-6 to TRBJ2-1, with D unresolved. The V end was cut by 1 base, the J end by 0 bases, with 14 bases between. The CDR3 loop spans 17 amino acids. CDR1 SGHDT and CDR2 YYEEEE come from the germline V gene. The CDR3 region is CASSLMESPSSYNEQFF. For the CDR3, the DNA is TGTGCCAGCAGCTTGATGGAGTCCCCCAGCTCCTACAATGAGCAGTTCTTC.

This chain uses TRBV6-6 with TRBJ2-1; D is possibly TRBD2 (5 bases). V was clipped by 7 bases and J by 7 bases, with 17 bases between them. Germline V gene lookup returns CDR1 MNHNY and CDR2 SVGAGI (reference sequence). The CDR3 runs to 14 residues. The CDR3 reads CASNPREGRNEQFF. For the CDR3, the DNA is TGTGCCAGCAACCCCCGCGAGGGTCGGAATGAGCAGTTCTTC.